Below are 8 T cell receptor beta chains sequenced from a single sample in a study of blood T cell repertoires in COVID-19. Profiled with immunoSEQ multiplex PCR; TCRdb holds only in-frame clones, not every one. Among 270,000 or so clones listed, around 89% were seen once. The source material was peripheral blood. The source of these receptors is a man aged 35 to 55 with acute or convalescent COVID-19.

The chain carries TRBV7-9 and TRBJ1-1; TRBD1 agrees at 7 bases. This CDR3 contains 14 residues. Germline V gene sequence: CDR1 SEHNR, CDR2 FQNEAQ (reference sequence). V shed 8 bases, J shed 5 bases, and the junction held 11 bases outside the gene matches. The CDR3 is CASYRDSMGTEAFF. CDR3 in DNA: TGTGCCAGCTATAGGGACAGTATGGGGACTGAAGCTTTCTTT.

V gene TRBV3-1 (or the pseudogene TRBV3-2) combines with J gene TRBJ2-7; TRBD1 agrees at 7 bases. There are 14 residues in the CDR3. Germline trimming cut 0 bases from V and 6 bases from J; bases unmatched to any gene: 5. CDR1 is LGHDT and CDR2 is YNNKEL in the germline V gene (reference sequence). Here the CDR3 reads CASSQERGLGEQYF. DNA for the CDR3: TGTGCCAGCAGCCAAGAAAGGGGGCTTGGCGAGCAGTACTTC.

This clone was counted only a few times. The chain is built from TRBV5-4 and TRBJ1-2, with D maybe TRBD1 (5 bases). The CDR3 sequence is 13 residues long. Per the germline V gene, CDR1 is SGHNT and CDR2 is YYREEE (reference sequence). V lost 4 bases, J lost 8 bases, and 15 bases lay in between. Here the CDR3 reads CASSLDDSRGYTF. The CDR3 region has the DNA TGTGCCAGCAGCCTAGACGACAGTCGGGGCTACACCTTC. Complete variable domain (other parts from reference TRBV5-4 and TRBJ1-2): ETGVTQSPTHLIKTRGQQVTLRCSSQSGHNTVSWYQQALGQGPQFIFQYYREEENGRGNFPPRFSGLQFPNYSSELNVNALELDDSALYLCASSLDDSRGYTFGSGTRLTVV.

CDR3 amino acids: CASSYWRDSNQPQHF. In nucleotides, the CDR3 is TGTGCCAGCAGTTACTGGCGGGATAGCAATCAGCCCCAGCATTTT. The chain carries TRBV6-2 or TRBV6-3 and TRBJ1-5; no firm D call. The CDR3 sequence is 15 residues long. Germline V CDR1 and CDR2: MNHEY, SVGEGT. V was clipped by 1 base and J by 0 bases, with 7 bases between them.

The CDR3, as DNA: TGTGCCAGCAGCTTGGAGGGGACTTACACTGAAGCTTTCTTT. It specifies CASSLEGTYTEAFF. The V gene is TRBV5-5, the J gene TRBJ1-1, with D possibly matching TRBD1 (5 bases). V was trimmed by 0 bases and J by 3 bases, leaving 9 bases between them. Per germline, CDR1 SGHKS and CDR2 YYEKEE (reference sequence). The CDR3 extends over 14 amino acids.

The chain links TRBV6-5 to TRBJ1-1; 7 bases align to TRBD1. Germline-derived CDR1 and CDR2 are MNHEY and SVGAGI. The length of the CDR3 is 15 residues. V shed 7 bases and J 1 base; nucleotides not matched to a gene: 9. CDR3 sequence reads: CASTPWTGRNTEAFF. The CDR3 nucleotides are TGTGCCAGCACCCCGTGGACAGGCCGGAACACTGAAGCTTTCTTT.

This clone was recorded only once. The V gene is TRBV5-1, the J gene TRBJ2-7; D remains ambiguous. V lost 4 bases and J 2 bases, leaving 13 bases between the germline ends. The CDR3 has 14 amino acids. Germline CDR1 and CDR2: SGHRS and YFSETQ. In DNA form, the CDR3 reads TGCGCCAGCAGCGGGCAGTTAGGTCCCTACGAGCAGTACTTC. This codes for CASSGQLGPYEQYF.

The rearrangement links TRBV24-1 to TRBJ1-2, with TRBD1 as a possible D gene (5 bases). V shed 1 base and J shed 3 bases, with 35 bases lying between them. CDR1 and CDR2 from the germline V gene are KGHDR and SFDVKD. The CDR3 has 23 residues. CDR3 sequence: CATSDLQETNPPRGVSHYYGYTF. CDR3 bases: TGTGCCACCAGTGATTTACAGGAGACGAACCCTCCGCGTGGCGTTTCCCACTACTATGGCTACACCTTC.